These 10 T cell receptor beta chains were sequenced from one sample in a study of circulating CD8 cells and anti-PD-1 response in melanoma. Using roughly 15 ng of total RNA, TCR libraries were made with the QIAseq Immune Repertoire TCR panel. MiXCR, applied by TCRdb to the reads, yields one record per CDR3 protein. The sample carries approximately 790 distinct CDR3 sequences, 9.5% to 15% recorded once. Live CD3+CD8+TCRalphabeta+ cells were sorted into four subsets by PD-1 and/or TIGIT. The sequencing here drew on CD8+ T cells from PBMCs, taken at baseline or after one month of anti-PD-1 therapy (not recorded which). The receptors here all came from a human donor with melanoma.

This clonotype is large in the sample. This chain uses TRBV9 with TRBJ2-1; TRBD1 or TRBD2 may be the D gene (6 bases each). Trimming removed 1 base from V and 8 bases from J, with 16 bases in between. This CDR3 spans 15 amino acids. The germline V gene has CDR1 SGDLS and CDR2 YYNGEE. CDR3 nucleotide sequence: TGTGCCAGCAGCGTATGGGGGGCCCTTGGGGATGAGCAGTTCTTC. This translates into CASSVWGALGDEQFF.

This clonotype is categorized as medium-sized. CDR3 sequence (DNA): TGTGCCAGCAGCTCAACCACCAGGCCCCCCTACAATGAGCAGTTCTTC. Translated, it gives CASSSTTRPPYNEQFF. This rearrangement joins TRBV11-3 to TRBJ2-1; D unclear. V was trimmed by 4 bases and J by 2 bases, leaving 15 bases between them. The germline V gene has CDR1 SGHNT and CDR2 YENEEA. This CDR3 is 16 amino acids long.

This clonotype was observed a few times. V and J are TRBV5-3 and TRBJ2-7; D could derive from TRBD1 or TRBD2 (5 bases each). TRBV5-3 is given ORF status, its function remaining uncertain. Trimming took off 8 bases at V and 5 bases at J, with 23 bases between the two ends. The CDR3 loop spans 15 amino acids. CDR3 coding DNA: TGTGCCAGCAGCGCCCCGTGGGGGTCAAGAGACGAGCAGTACTTC. Its protein is CASSAPWGSRDEQYF.

Points on this clonotype: The CDR3 end shows no conserved phenylalanine or tryptophan, and so a read error is likely. Because the CDR3's place on the DNA is in doubt, the DNA is left out and the CDR3 is given as listed by TCRdb. V gene TRBV27 combines with J gene TRBJ2-7; no check of the table's D call, TRBD2, against the DNA was made. CDR1 MNHEY and CDR2 SMNVEV come from the germline V gene (reference sequence). The CDR3 comprises 13 residues, both ends counted. The CDR3 here is CASSPGTSGYQHL.

In the case of this clonotype: This clone may be a read error of a much larger clone one base away. The rearrangement links TRBV19 to TRBJ2-6, with TRBD1 identical over 7 bases. Germline values: CDR1 LNHDA, CDR2 SQIVND (reference sequence). The CDR3 runs 12 residues. The CDR3 nucleotides read TGTGCCAGTAACGAGGGGGCCAACGCCCTGACTTTC. It specifies CASNEGANALTF.

This clonotype was counted only a few times. A much bigger clone sits one base away, suggesting this may be a read error. Because it lacks the conserved phenylalanine or tryptophan at the end, this CDR3 is likely a read error. V usage is TRBV7-9 and J usage is TRBJ2-5; D remains unclear. The CDR3 runs to 13 residues. V was cut by 0 bases and J by 5 bases, with 7 bases left in between. Germline assignment: CDR1 SEHNR and CDR2 FQNEAQ (reference sequence). In DNA, the CDR3 is TGTGCCAGCAGCTTAGCCATTCAGGAGACCCAGTACTCC. It is translated as CASSLAIQETQYS.

The count of this clonotype is one. This chain uses TRBV4-1 with TRBJ2-3, with 8 nucleotides matching TRBD2. The germline V gene has CDR1 MGHRA and CDR2 YSYEKL. The CDR3 is made up of 18 amino acids. J lost 6 bases, V lost 2 bases, and 16 bases had no gene match. The chain's CDR3 is CASSQRGPLTGGHDTQYF. For the CDR3, the DNA is TGCGCCAGCAGCCAAAGGGGTCCTCTTACGGGGGGGCACGATACGCAGTATTTT.

This clonotype is termed large (0.1 to 1%). V is TRBV7-2 and J is TRBJ2-1; 10 nucleotides align to TRBD1. This CDR3 comprises 14 residues. Unmatched junction bases numbered 5, after V lost 8 bases and J lost 4 bases. Germline CDR1 and CDR2: SGHTA and FQGNSA. CDR3 protein: CASVPGQGYNEQFF. The CDR3 coding sequence is TGTGCCAGCGTCCCGGGACAGGGGTACAATGAGCAGTTCTTC.

By share of the sample, this clonotype is medium-sized. The chain combines TRBV2 with TRBJ2-1, with D unresolved. The V gene lost 3 bases and the J gene lost 3 bases, with 9 bases spanning the gap. CDR3 length equals 14 residues. Germline V gene lookup returns CDR1 SNHLY and CDR2 FYNNEI. Here the CDR3 DNA reads TGTGCCAGCAGTGATGGGGTGGGCTACAATGAGCAGTTCTTC. This codes for CASSDGVGYNEQFF.

Comments on this clonotype: One base away lies a much larger clone, so this may be a sequencing read error. V is TRBV27 and J is TRBJ2-7; D may be TRBD2 (6 bases). The CDR3 runs to 13 residues. Trimming left V 5 bases short and J 10 bases short, with 18 bases between. Germline V gene data show CDR1 as MNHEY and CDR2 as SMNVEV (reference sequence). CDR3 bases: TGTGCCAGCAGTCCCGGGACTGGCGGATATCAGTACTTC. Its protein is CASSPGTGGYQYF.